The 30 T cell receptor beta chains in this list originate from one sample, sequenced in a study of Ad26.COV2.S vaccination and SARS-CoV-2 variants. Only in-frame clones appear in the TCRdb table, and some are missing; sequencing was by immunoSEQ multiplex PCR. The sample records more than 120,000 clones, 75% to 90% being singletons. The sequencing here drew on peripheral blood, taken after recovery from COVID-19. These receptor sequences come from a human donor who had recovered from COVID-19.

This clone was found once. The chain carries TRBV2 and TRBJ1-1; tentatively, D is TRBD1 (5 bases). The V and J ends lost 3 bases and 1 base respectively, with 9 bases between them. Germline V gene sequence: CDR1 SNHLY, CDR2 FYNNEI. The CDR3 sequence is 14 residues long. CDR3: CASSERTSNTEAFF. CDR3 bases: TGTGCCAGCAGTGAGAGGACATCGAACACTGAAGCTTTCTTT.

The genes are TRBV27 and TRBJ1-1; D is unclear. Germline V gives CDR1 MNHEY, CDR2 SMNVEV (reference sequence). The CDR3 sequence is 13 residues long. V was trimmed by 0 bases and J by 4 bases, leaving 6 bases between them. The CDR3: CASSLSLGTEAFF. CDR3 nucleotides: TGTGCCAGCAGTTTATCGCTAGGCACTGAAGCTTTCTTT.

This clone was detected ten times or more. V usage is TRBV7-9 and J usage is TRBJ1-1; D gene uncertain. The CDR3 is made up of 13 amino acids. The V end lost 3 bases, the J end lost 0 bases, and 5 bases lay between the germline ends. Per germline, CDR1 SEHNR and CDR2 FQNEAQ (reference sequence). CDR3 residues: CASSLVVNTEAFF. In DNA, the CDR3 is TGTGCCAGCAGCTTGGTAGTGAACACTGAAGCTTTCTTT.

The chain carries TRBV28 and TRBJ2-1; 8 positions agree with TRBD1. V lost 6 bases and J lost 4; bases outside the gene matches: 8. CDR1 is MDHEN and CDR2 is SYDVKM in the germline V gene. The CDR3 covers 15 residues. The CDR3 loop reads CASSGQGAQYNEQFF. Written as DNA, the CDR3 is TGTGCCAGCAGCGGGCAGGGGGCGCAATACAATGAGCAGTTCTTC. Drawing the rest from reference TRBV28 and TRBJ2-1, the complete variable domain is DVKVTQSSRYLVKRTGEKVFLECVQDMDHENMFWYRQDPGLGLRLIYFSYDVKMKEKGDIPEGYSVSREKKERFSLILESASTNQTSMYLCASSGQGAQYNEQFFGPGTRLTVL.

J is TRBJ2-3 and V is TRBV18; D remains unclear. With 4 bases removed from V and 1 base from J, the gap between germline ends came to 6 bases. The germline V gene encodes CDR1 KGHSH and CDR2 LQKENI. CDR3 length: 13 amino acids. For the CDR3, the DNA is TGTGCCAGCTCACAGGACGGCACAGATACGCAGTATTTT. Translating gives CASSQDGTDTQYF.

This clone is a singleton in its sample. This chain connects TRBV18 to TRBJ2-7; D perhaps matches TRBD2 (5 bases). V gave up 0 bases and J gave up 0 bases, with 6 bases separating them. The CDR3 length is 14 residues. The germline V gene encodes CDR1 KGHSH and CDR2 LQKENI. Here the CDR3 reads CASSPPGSSYEQYF. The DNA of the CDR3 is TGTGCCAGCTCACCACCGGGGAGCTCCTACGAGCAGTACTTC.

The CDR3 sequence: CATSRDRARVFF. CDR3 in DNA: TGTGCCACCAGCAGAGATCGGGCGAGGGTTTTCTTT. The genes are TRBV15 and TRBJ1-1, with D hard to call. Germline V gives CDR1 LNHNV, CDR2 YYDKDF (reference sequence). The CDR3 spans 12 residues. Between the trimmed V and J ends, which lost 0 bases and 13 bases, there was a span of 12 bases. Supplemented by reference TRBV15 and TRBJ1-1, the full variable domain reads DAMVIQNPRYQVTQFGKPVTLSCSQTLNHNVMYWYQQKSSQAPKLLFHYYDKDFNNEADTPDNFQSRRPNTSFCFLDIRSPGLGDTAMYLCATSRDRARVFFGQGTRLTVV.

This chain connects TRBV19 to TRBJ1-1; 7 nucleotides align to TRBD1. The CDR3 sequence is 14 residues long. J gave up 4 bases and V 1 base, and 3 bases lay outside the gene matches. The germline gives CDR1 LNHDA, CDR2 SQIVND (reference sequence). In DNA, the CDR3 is TGTGCCAGTAGTATAGGGGGACAGTTCACTGAAGCTTTCTTT. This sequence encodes CASSIGGQFTEAFF.

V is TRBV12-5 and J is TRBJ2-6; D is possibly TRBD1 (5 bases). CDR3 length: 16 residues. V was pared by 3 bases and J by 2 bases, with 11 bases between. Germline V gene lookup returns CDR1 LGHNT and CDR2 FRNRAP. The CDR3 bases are TGTGCTAGTGGTTTCTCGACAGCGACTGGGGCCAACGTCCTGACTTTC. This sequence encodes CASGFSTATGANVLTF.

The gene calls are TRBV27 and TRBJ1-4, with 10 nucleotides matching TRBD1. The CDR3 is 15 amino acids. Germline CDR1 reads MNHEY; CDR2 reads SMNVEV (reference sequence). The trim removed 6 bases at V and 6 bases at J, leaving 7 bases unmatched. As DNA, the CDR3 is TGTGCCAGCAGCGCCCCCGGGACAGGGGATGAAAAACTGTTTTTT. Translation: CASSAPGTGDEKLFF.

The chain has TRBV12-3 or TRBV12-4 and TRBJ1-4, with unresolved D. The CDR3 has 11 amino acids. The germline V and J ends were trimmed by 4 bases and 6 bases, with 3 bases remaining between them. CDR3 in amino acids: CASSYHEKLFF. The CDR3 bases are TGTGCCAGCAGTTATCATGAAAAACTGTTTTTT.

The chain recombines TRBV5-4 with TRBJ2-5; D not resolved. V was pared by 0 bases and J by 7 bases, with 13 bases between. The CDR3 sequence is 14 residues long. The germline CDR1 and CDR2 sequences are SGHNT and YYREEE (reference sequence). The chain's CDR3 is CASSLALGTGTQYF. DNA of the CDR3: TGTGCCAGCAGCTTGGCGCTCGGTACGGGGACCCAGTACTTC.

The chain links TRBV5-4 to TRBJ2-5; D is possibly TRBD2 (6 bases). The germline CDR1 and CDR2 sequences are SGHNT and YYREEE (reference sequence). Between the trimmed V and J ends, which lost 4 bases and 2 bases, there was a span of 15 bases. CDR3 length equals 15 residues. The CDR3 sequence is CASSVTPGDQETQYF. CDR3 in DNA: TGTGCCAGCAGCGTTACACCGGGGGATCAAGAGACCCAGTACTTC.

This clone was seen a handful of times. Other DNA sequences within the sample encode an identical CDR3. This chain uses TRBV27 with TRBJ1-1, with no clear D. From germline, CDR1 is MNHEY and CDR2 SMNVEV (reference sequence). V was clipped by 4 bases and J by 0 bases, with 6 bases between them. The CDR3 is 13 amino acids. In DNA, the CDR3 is TGTGCCAGCAGTTCTGGGATGAACACTGAAGCTTTCTTT. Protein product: CASSSGMNTEAFF.

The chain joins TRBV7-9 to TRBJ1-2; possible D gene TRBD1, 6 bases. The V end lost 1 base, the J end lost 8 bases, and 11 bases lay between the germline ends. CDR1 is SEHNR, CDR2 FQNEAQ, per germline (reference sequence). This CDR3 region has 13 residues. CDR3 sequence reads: CASSLGAGDGYTF. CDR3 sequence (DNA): TGTGCCAGCAGCTTAGGTGCAGGGGACGGCTACACCTTC.

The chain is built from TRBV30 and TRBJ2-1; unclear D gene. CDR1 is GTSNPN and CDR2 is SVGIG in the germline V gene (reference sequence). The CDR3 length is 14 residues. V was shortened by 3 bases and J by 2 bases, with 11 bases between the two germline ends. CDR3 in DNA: TGTGCCTGGAGCGGAGCTTCCGCCTACAATGAGCAGTTCTTC. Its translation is CAWSGASAYNEQFF.

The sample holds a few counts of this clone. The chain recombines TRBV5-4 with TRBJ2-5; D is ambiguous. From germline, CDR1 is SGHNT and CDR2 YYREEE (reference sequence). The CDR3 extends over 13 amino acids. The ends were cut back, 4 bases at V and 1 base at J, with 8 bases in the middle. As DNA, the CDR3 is TGTGCCAGCAGCCCGGTAGGCCAAGAGACCCAGTACTTC. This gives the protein CASSPVGQETQYF. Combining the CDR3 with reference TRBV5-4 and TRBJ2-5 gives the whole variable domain ETGVTQSPTHLIKTRGQQVTLRCSSQSGHNTVSWYQQALGQGPQFIFQYYREEENGRGNFPPRFSGLQFPNYSSELNVNALELDDSALYLCASSPVGQETQYFGPGTRLLVL.

CDR3 coding DNA: TGTGCCAGCAGCGCCCGAGGGGGGGGCTCTGGAAACACCATATATTTT. Translated, it gives CASSARGGGSGNTIYF. The chain has TRBV7-2 and TRBJ1-3, with a tentative D call TRBD1 (6 bases). The germline V gene has CDR1 SGHTA and CDR2 FQGNSA. The CDR3 contains 16 residues. Trimming cost V 5 bases and J 0 bases, with 14 bases left between them.

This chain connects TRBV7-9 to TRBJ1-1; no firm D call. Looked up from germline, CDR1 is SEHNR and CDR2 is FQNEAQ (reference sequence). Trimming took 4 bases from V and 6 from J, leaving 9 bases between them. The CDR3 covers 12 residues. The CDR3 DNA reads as TGTGCCAGCAGCTCGGGAAGCTCTGAAGCTTTCTTT. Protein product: CASSSGSSEAFF.

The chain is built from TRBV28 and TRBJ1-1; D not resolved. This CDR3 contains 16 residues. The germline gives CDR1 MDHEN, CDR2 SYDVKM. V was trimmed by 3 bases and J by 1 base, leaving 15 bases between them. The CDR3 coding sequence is TGTGCCAGCAGTTTGGCGGGAGAACGGACGAACACTGAAGCTTTCTTT. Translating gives CASSLAGERTNTEAFF.

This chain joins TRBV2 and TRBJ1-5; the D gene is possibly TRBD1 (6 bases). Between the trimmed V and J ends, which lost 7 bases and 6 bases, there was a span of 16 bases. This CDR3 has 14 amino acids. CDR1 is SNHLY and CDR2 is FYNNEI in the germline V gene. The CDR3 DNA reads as TGTGCCAGCACCACCGGGGGGGCGGGTCAGCCCCAGCATTTT. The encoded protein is CASTTGGAGQPQHF.

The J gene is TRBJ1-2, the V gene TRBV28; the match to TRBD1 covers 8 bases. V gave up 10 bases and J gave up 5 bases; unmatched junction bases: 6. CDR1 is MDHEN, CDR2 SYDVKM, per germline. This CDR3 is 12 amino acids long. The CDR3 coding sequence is TGTGCCATATGGACAGGGTCTTATGGCTACACCTTC. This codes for CAIWTGSYGYTF.

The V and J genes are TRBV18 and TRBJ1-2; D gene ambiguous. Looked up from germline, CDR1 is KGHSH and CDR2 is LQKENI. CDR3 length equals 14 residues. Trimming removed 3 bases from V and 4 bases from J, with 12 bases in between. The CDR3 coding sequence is TGTGCCAGCTCACCTAGTTCCGGATTCTATGGCTACACCTTC. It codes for CASSPSSGFYGYTF.

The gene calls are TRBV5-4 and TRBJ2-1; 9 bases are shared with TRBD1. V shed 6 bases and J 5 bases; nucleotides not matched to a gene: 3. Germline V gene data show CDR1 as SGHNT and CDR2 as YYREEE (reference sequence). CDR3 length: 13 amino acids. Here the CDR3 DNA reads TGTGCCAGCATCCGGGACAGGGACAATGAGCAGTTCTTC. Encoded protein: CASIRDRDNEQFF.

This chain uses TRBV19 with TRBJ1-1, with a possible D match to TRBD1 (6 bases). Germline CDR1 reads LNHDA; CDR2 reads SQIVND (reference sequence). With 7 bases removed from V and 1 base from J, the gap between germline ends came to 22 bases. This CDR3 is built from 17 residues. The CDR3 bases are TGTGCCAGTACCCCCCCCAAGGGGGGGGCCGGGAACACTGAAGCTTTCTTT. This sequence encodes CASTPPKGGAGNTEAFF.

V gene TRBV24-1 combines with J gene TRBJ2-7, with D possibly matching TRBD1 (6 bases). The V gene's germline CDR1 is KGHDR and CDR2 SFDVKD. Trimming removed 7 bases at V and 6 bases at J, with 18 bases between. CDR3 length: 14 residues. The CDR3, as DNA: TGTGCCACCAGCCGGACAGCTACCCAGTCCGAGCAGTACTTC. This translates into CATSRTATQSEQYF.

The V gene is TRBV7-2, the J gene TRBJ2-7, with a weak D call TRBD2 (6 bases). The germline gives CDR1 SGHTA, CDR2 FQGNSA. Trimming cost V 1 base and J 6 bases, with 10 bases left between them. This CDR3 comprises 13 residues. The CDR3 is CASSLGGGSEQYF. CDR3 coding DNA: TGTGCCAGCAGCTTAGGCGGAGGGTCCGAGCAGTACTTC.

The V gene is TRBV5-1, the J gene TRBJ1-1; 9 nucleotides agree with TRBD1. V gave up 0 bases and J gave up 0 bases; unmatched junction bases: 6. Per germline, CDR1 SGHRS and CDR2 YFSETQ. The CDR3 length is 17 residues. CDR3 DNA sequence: TGCGCCAGCAGCTTGGCCACGACAGGGGGAATGAACACTGAAGCTTTCTTT. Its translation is CASSLATTGGMNTEAFF.

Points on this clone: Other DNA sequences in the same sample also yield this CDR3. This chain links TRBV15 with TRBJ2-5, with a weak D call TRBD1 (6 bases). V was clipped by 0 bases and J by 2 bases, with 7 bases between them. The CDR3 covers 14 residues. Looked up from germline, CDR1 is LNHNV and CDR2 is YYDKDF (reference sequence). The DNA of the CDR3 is TGTGCCACCAGCAGAGACAGGGGTCAAGAGACCCAGTACTTC. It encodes CATSRDRGQETQYF.

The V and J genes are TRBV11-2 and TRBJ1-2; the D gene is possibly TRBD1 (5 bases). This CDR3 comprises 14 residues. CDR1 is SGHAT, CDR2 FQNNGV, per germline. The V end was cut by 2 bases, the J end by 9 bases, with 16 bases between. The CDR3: CASSLHSLGPRYTF. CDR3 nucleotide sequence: TGTGCCAGCAGCTTACATTCATTGGGACCCCGCTACACCTTC.